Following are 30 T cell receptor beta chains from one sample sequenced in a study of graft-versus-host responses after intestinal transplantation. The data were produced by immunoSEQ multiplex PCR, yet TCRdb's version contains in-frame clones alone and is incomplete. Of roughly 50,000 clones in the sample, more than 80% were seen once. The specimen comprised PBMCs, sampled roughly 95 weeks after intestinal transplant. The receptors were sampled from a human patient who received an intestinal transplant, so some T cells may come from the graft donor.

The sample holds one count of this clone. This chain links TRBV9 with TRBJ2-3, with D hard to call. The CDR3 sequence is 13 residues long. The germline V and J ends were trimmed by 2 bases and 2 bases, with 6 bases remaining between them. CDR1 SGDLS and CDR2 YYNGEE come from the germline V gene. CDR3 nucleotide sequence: TGTGCCAGCAGCGTCCTCTACACAGATACGCAGTATTTT. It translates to CASSVLYTDTQYF.

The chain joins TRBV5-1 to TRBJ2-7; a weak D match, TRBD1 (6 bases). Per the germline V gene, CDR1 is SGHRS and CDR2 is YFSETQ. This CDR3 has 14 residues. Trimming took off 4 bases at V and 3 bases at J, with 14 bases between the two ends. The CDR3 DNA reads TGCGCCAGCAGCCTCGGGGACACCATCTACGAGCAGTACTTC. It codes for CASSLGDTIYEQYF.

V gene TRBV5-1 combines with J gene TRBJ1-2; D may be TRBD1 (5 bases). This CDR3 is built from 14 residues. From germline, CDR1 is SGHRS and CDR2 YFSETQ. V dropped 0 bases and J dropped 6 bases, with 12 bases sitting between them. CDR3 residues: CASSLARDRDGYTF. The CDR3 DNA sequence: TGCGCCAGCAGCTTGGCCCGGGACCGTGATGGCTACACCTTC.

The CDR3 DNA follows: TGTGCAAGCCGCGGGACGGTGAACACTGAAGCTTTCTTT. Amino acids: CASRGTVNTEAFF. The genes are TRBV28 and TRBJ1-1; the D gene is possibly TRBD1 (5 bases). Germline CDR1 reads MDHEN; CDR2 reads SYDVKM. This CDR3 region has 13 residues.

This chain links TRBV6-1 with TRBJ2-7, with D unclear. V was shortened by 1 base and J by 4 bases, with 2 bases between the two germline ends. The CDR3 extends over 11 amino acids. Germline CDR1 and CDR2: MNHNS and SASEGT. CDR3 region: CASSEGYEQYF. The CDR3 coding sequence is TGTGCCAGCAGTGAAGGGTACGAGCAGTACTTC.

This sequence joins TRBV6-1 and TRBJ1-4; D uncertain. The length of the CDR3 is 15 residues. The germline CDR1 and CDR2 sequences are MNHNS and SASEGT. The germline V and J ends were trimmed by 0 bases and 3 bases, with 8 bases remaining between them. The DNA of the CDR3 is TGTGCCAGCAGTGAAGCGGGCCCAGCTAATGAAAAACTGTTTTTT. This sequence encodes CASSEAGPANEKLFF.

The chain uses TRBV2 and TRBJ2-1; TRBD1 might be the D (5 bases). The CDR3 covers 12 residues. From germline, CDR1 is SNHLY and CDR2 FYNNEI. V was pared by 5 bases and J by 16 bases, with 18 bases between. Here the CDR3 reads CASSFNSGWEFF. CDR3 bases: TGTGCCAGCAGTTTTAACTCAGGGTGGGAATTCTTC.

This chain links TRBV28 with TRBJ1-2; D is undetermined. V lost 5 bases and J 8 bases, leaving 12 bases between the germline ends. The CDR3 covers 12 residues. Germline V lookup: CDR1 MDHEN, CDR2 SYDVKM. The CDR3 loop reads CASSTWARGYTF. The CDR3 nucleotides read TGTGCCAGCAGTACTTGGGCCCGCGGCTACACCTTC.

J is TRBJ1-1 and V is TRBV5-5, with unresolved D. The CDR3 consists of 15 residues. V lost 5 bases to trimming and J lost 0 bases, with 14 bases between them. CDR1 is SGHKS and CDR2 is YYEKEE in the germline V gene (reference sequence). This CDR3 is CASSYPPAVNTEAFF. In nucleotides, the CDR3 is TGTGCCAGCAGTTACCCCCCCGCGGTGAACACTGAAGCTTTCTTT.

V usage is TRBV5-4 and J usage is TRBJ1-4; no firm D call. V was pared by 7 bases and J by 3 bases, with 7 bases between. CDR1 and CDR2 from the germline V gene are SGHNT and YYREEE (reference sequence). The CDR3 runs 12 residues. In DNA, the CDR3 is TGTGCCAGCGGGCGGGCTAATGAAAAACTGTTTTTT. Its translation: CASGRANEKLFF.

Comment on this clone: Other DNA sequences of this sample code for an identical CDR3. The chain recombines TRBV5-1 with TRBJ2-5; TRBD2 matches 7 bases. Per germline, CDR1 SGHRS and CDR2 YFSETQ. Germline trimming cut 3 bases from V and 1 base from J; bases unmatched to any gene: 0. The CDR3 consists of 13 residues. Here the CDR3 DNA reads TGCGCCAGCAGCTGGACTAGCCAAGAGACCCAGTACTTC. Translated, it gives CASSWTSQETQYF. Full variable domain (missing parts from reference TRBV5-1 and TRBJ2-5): KAGVTQTPRYLIKTRGQQVTLSCSPISGHRSVSWYQQTPGQGLQFLFEYFSETQRNKGNFPGRFSGRQFSNSRSEMNVSTLELGDSALYLCASSWTSQETQYFGPGTRLLVL.

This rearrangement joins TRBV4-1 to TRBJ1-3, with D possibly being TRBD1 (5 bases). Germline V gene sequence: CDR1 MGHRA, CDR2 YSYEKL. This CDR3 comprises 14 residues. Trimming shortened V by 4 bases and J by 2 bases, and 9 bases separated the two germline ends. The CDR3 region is CASSPQGAGNTIYF. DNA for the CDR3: TGCGCCAGCAGCCCCCAGGGCGCTGGAAACACCATATATTTT.

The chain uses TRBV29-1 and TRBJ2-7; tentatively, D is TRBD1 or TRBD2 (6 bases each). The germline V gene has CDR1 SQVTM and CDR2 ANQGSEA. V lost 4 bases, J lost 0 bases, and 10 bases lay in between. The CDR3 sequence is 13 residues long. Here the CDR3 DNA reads TGCAGCGTTGCGGGGGCCCTCTCCTACGAGCAGTACTTC. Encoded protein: CSVAGALSYEQYF.

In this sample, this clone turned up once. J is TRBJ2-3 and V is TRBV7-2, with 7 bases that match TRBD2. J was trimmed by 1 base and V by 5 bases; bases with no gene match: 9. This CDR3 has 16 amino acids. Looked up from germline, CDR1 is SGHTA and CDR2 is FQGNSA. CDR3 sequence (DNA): TGTGCCAGCAGCCAAACAAGGGGAGGGCGCACAGATACGCAGTATTTT. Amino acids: CASSQTRGGRTDTQYF. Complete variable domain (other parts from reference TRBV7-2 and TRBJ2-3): GAGVSQSPSNKVTEKGKDVELRCDPISGHTALYWYRQSLGQGLEFLIYFQGNSAPDKSGLPSDRFSAERTGGSVSTLTIQRTQQEDSAVYLCASSQTRGGRTDTQYFGPGTRLTVL.

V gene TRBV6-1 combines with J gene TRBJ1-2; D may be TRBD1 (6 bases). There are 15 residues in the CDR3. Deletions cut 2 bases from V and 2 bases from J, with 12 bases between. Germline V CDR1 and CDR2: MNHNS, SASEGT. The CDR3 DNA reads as TGTGCCAGCAGTGAAAAGGACAGCCCAAACTATGGCTACACCTTC. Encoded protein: CASSEKDSPNYGYTF.

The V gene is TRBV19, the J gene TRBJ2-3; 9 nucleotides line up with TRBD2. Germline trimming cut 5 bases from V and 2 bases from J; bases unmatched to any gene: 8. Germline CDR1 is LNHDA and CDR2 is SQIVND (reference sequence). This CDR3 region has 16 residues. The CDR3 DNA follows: TGTGCCAGTAGTCCCCTCCGGACTAGCGTCACAGATACGCAGTATTTT. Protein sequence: CASSPLRTSVTDTQYF.

CDR3 coding DNA: TGTGCCGCCGCCGGGACTTTGAACACCGGGGAGCTGTTTTTT. Translating gives CAAAGTLNTGELFF. V gene TRBV30 combines with J gene TRBJ2-2; D might be TRBD2 (6 bases). V was shortened by 8 bases and J by 1 base, with 14 bases between the two germline ends. The CDR3 sequence is 14 residues long. The germline V gene has CDR1 GTSNPN and CDR2 SVGIG (reference sequence).

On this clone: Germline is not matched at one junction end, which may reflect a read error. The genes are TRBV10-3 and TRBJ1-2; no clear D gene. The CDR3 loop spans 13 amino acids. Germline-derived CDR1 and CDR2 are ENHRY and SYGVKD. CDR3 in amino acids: CAISEAQGESYAF. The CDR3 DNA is TGTGCCATCAGTGAGGCTCAAGGAGAGAGCTACGCCTTC.

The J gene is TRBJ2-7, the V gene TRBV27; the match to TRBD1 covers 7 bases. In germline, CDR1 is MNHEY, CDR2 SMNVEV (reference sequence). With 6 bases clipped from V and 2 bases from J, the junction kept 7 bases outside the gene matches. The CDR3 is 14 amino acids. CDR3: CASRPGDRTYEQYF. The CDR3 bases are TGTGCCAGCAGGCCCGGGGACAGAACCTACGAGCAGTACTTC.

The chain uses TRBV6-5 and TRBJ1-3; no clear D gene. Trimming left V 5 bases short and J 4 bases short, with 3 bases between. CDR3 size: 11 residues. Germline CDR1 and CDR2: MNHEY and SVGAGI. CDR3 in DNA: TGTGCCAGCAGTGACGGAAACACCATATATTTT. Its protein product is CASSDGNTIYF.

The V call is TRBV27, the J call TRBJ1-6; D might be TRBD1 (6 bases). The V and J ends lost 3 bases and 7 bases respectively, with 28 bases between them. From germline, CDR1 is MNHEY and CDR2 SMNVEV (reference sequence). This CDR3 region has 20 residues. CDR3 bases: TGTGCCAGCAGTTTTGATGGGGGCTATAACTCCCGGTTCGGAAATTCACCCCTCCACTTT. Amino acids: CASSFDGGYNSRFGNSPLHF.

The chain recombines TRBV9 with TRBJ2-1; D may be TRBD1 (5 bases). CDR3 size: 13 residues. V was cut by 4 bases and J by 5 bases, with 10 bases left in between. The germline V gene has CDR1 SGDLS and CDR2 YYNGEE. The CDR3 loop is CASSPGINNEQFF. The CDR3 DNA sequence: TGTGCCAGCAGCCCAGGGATAAACAATGAGCAGTTCTTC.

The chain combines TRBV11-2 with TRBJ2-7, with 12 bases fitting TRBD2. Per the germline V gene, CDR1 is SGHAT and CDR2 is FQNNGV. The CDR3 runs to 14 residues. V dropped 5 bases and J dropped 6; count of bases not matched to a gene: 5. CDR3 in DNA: TGTGCCAGCAGCCCTAGCGGGGGGGCCTTCGAGCAGTACTTC. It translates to CASSPSGGAFEQYF.

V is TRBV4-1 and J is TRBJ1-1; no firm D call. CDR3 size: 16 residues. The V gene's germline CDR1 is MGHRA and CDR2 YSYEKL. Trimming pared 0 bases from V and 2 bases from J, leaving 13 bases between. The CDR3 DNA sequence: TGCGCCAGCAGCCAAGATCCGGTAACCATTAACACTGAAGCTTTCTTT. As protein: CASSQDPVTINTEAFF.

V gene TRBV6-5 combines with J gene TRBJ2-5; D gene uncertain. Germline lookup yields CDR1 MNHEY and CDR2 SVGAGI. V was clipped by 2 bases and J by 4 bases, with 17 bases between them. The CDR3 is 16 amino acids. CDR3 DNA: TGTGCCAGCAGTTACGGGTCGAGCCTGGGTCGAGAGACCCAGTACTTC. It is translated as CASSYGSSLGRETQYF.

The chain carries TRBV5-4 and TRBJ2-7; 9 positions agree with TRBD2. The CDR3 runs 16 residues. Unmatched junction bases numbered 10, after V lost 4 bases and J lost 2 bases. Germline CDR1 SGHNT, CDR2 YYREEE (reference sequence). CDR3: CASSQERIAGAYEQYF. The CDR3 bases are TGTGCCAGCAGCCAAGAGCGGATAGCGGGGGCCTACGAGCAGTACTTC.

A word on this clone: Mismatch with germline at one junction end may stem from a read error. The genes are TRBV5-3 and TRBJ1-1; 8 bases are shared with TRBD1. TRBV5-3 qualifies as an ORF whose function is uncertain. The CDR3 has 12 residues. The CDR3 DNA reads TGTGCCAGCAGCTGGACAGGGACCCAAGCTTTCTTT. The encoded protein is CASSWTGTQAFF.

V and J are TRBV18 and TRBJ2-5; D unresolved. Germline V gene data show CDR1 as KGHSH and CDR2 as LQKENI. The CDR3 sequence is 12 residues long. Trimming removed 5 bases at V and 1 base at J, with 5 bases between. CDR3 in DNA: TGTGCCAGCTCAGGCAGCCAAGAGACCCAGTACTTC. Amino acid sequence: CASSGSQETQYF.

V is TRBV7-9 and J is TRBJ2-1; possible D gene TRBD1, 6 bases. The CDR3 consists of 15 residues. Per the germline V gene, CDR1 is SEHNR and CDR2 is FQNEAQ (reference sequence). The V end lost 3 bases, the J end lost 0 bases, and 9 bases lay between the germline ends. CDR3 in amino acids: CASSLDSSSYNEQFF. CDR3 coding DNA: TGTGCCAGCAGCTTGGACAGTAGCTCCTACAATGAGCAGTTCTTC.

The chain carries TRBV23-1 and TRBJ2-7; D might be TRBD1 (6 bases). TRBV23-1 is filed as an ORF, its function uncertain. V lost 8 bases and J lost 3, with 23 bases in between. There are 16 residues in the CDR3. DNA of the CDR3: TGCGCCAGCCTCAGGACAGAGACTTTTTCGGGCTACGAGCAGTACTTC. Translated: CASLRTETFSGYEQYF.